This TCR beta chain is from a study of blood T cells in healthy people across ages. The germline V gene encodes CDR1 DFQATT and CDR2 SNEGSKA (reference sequence). V was clipped by 5 bases and J by 5 bases, with 15 bases between them. This CDR3 has 13 amino acids. This clonotype came up many times. The antigen remains undetermined. A second PCR, run for about 7 to 11 cycles, used a sample-barcoded 5' primer plus a J-beta primer mix. Each cDNA molecule carried a tag from a template-switch adaptor that contained 12 random nucleotides. TCRdb passed the 5' RACE reads through MiXCR, listing each CDR3 protein once. The table lists about 640,000 distinct CDR3 sequences, around 54% of them singletons. Findings and limits, study-wide: Diversity figures derived from one million T cells were judged to underestimate the true value.

The chain uses TRBV20-1 and TRBJ2-5; a weak D match, TRBD2 (5 bases). The clonotype originates from a man aged 55 to 70 in good health. The sample comprised blood. The CDR3 region has the DNA TGCAGTGCTGGCAACGGGGTTGACGAGACCCAGTACTTC. It specifies CSAGNGVDETQYF.